Here is one TCR beta chain with its context. Its specificity is unknown. A NOSPECS grade of at least 4, a Clinical Activity Score of at least 3 and duration under 3 months were recorded in ophthalmopathy patients. CDR3 length: 19 amino acids. Germline values: CDR1 SGHAT, CDR2 FQNNGV. V was pared by 3 bases and J by 5 bases, with 14 bases of the junction left unmatched. This sample is drawn from a study of T cells in Graves' hyperthyroidism and ophthalmopathy. Study-level results: Blood also carried most thyroid clonotypes expanded above 0.001.

The source material, RNA transcripts, was used to amplify TCR beta CDR3 regions. HTBI primers were employed in a first-round RT-PCR of the TCR CDR3. Using its own MiXCR run on the multiplex PCR reads, TCRdb lists one record per CDR3 protein. Of approximately 620,000 distinct CDR3 sequences in the sample, approximately 16% are singletons; the top ten hold about 3.5%. The chain combines TRBV11-2 with TRBJ2-5; 14 bases are a match to TRBD2. The sequence was collected from a woman in her 40s with Graves' ophthalmopathy. The sequenced sample was blood. The CDR3 region is CASSLGSPGLAGARETQYF. DNA of the CDR3: TGTGCCAGCAGCTTGGGGTCGCCGGGACTAGCGGGAGCTCGGGAGACCCAGTACTTC.